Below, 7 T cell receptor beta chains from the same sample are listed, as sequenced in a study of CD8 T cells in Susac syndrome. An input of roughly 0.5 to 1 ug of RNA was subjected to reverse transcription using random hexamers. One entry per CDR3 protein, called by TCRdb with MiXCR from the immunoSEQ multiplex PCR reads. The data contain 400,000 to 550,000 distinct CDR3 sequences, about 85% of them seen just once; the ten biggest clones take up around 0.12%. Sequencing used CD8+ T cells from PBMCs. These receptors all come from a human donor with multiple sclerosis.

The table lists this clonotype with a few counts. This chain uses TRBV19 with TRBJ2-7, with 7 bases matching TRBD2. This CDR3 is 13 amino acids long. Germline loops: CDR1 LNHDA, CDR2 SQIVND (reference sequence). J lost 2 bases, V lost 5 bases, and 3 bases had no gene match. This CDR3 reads CASSPAGTYEQYF. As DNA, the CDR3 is TGTGCCAGTAGTCCAGCGGGAACCTACGAGCAGTACTTC.

As DNA, the CDR3 is TGTGCCACCACCGGGACAGGCCTTTATAGCTCCTACAATGAGCAGTTCTTC. As protein: CATTGTGLYSSYNEQFF. This chain joins TRBV19 and TRBJ2-1, with 8 bases identical to TRBD1. Germline-derived CDR1 and CDR2 are LNHDA and SQIVND (reference sequence). CDR3 size: 17 residues. With 10 bases clipped from V and 0 bases from J, the junction kept 14 bases outside the gene matches.

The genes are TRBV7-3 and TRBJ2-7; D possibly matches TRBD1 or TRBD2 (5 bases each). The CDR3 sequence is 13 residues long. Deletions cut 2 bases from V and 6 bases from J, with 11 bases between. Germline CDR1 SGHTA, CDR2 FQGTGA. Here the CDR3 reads CASSLSGTAEQYF. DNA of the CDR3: TGTGCCAGCAGCTTATCAGGGACCGCCGAGCAGTACTTC. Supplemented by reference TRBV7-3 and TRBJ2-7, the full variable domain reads GAGVSQTPSNKVTEKGKYVELRCDPISGHTALYWYRQSLGQGPEFLIYFQGTGAADDSGLPNDRFFAVRPEGSVSTLKIQRTERGDSAVYLCASSLSGTAEQYFGPGTRLTVT.

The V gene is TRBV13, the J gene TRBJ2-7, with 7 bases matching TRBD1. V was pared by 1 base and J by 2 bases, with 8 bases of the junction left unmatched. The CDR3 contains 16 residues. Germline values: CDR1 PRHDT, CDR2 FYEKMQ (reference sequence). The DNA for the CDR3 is TGTGCCAGCAGCTTAGTCCGCGACAGGGTAACCTACGAGCAGTACTTC. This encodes CASSLVRDRVTYEQYF.

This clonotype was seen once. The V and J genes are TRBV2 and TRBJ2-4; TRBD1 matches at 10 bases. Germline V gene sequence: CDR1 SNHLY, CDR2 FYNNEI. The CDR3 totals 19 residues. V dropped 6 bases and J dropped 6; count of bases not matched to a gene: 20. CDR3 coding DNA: TGTGCCAGCAGGAGCGAACTTGGGACAGGGGTCAACGAGGGAAACATTCAGTACTTC. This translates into CASRSELGTGVNEGNIQYF.

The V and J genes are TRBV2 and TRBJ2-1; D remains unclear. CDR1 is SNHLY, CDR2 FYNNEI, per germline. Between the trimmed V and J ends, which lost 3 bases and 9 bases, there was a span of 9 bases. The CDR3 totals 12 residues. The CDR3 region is CASSDVRVEQFF. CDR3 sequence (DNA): TGTGCCAGCAGTGACGTGCGTGTTGAGCAGTTCTTC.

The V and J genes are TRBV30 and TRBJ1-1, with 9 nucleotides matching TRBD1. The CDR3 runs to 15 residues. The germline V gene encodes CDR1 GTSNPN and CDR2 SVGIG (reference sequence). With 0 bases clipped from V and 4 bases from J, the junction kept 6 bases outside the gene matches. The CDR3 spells CAWSVLGQGPTEAFF. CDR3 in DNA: TGTGCCTGGAGTGTACTGGGACAGGGCCCCACTGAAGCTTTCTTT.